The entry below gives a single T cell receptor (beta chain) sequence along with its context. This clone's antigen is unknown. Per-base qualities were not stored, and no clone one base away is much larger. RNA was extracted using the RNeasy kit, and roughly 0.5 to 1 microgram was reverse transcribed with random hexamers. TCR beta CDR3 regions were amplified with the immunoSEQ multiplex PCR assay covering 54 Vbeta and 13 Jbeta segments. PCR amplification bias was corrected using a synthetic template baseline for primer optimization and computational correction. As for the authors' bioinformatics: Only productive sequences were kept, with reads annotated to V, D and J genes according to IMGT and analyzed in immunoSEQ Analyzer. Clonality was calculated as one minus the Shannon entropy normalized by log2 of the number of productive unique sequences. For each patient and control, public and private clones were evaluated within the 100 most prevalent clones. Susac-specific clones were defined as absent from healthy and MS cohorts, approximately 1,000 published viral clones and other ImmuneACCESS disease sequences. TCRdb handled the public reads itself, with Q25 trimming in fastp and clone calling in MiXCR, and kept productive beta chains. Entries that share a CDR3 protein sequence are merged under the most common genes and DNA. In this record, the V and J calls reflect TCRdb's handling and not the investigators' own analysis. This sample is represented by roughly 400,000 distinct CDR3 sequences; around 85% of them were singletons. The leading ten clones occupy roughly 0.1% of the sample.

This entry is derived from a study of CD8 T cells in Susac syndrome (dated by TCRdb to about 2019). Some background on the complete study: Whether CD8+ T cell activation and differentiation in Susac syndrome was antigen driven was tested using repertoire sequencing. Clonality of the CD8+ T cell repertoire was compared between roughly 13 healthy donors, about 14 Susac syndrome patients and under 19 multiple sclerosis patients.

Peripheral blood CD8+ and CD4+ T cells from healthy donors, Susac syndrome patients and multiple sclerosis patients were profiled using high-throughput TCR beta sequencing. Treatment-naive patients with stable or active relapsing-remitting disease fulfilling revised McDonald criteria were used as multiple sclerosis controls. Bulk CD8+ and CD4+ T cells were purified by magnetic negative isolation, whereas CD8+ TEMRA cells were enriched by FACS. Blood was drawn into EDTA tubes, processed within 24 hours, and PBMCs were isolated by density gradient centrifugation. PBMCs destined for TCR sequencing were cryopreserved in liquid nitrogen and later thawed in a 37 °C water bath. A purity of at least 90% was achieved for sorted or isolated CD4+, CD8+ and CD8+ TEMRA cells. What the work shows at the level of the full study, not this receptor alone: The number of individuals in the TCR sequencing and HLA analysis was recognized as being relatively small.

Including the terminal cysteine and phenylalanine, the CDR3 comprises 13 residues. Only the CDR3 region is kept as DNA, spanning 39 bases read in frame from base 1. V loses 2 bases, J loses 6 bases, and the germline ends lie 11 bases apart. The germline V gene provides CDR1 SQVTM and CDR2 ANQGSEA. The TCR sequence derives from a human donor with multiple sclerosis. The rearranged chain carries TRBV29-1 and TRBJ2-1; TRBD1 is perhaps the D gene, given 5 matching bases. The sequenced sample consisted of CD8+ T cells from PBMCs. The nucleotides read TGCAGCGTTGAACTTGGGGCAGCCAATGAGCAGTTCTTC. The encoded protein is CSVELGAANEQFF.